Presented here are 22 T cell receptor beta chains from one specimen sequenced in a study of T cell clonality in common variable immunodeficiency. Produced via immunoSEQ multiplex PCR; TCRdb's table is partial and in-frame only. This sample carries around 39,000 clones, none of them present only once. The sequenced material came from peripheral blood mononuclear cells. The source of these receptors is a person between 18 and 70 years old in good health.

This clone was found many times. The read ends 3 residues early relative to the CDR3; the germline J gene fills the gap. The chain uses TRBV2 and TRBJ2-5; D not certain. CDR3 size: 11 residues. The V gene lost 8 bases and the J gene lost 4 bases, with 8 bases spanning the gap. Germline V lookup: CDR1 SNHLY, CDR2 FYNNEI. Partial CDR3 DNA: TGTGCCAGCGTAAATATAGAGACC. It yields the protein CASVNIET. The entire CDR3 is CASVNIETQYF.

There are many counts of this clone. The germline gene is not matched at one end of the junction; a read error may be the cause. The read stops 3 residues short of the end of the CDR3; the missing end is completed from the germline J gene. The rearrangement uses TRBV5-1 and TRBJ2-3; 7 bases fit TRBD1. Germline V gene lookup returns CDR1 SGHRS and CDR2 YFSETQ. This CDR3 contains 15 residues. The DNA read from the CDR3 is TGCGCCAGCCGCTTAGGGGGCGCGGGTGCAGATACG. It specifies CASRLGGAGADT. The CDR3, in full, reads CASRLGGAGADTQYF.

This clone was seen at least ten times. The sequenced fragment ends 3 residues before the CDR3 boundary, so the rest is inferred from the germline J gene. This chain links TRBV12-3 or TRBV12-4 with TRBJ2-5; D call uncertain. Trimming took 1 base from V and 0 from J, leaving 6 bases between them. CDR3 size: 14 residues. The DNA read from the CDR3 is TGTGCCAGCAGTTTAGGGTCGGACCAAGAGACC. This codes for CASSLGSDQET. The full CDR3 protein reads CASSLGSDQETQYF.

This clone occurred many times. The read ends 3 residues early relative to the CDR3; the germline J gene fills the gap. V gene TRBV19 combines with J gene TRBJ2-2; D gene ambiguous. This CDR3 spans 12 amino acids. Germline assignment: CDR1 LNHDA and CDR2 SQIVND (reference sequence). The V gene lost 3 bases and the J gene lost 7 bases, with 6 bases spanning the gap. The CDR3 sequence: CASSIGRGELFF. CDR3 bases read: TGTGCCAGTAGTATTGGGCGCGGGGAG. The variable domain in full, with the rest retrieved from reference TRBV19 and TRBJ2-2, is DGGITQSPKYLFRKEGQNVTLSCEQNLNHDAMYWYRQDPGQGLRLIYYSQIVNDFQKGDIAEGYSVSREKKESFPLTVTSAQKNPTAFYLCASSIGRGELFFGEGSRLTVL.

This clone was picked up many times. CDR3 bases read: TGTGCCAGCAGCACACGACAGGGCTCCTACGAG. Encoded protein: CASSTRQGSYE. The CDR3 in full is CASSTRQGSYEQYF. V and J are TRBV14 and TRBJ2-7, with 7 positions matching TRBD1. The read terminates 3 residues ahead of where the CDR3 ends, so the germline J gene completes it. Per the germline V gene, CDR1 is SGHDN and CDR2 is FVKESK. The CDR3 loop spans 14 amino acids. The J segment lost 0 bases and the V segment lost 5 bases, leaving 4 bases of the junction unmatched.

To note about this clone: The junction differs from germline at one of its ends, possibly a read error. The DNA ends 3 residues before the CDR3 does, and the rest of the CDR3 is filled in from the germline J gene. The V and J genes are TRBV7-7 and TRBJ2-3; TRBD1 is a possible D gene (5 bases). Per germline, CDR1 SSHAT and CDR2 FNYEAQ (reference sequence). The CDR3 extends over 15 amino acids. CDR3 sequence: CASSPIDSSTDTQYF. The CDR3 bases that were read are TGTGCTAGCAGTCCGATCGACAGTAGCACAGATACG.

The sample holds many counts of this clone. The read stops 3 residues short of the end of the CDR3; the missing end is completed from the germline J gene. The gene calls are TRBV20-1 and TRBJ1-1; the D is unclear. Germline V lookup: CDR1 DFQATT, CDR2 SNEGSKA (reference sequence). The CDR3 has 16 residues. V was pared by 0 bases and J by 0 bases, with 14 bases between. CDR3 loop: CSARDPNQVLNTEAFF. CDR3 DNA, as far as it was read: TGCAGTGCTAGAGATCCGAATCAGGTACTGAACACTGAA.

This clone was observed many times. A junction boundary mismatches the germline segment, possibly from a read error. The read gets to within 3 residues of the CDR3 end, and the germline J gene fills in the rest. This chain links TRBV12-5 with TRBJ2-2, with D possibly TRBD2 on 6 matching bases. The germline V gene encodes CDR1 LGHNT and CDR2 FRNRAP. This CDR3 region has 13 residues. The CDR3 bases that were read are TGTGCTAGTGGTTTGATTAACACCGGGGGG. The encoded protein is CASGLINTGG. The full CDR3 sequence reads CASGLINTGGLFF. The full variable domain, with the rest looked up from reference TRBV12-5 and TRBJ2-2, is DARVTQTPRHKVTEMGQEVTMRCQPILGHNTVFWYRQTMMQGLELLAYFRNRAPLDDSGMPKDRFSAEMPDATLATLKIQPSEPRDSAVYFCASGLINTGGLFFGEGSRLTVL.

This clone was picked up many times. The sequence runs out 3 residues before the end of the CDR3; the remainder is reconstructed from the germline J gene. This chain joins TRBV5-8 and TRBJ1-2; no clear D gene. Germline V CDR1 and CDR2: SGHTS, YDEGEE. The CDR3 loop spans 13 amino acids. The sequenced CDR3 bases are TGTGCCAGCAGCTTAATGAGGGTAGGCGGC. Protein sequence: CASSLMRVGG. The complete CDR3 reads CASSLMRVGGYTF.

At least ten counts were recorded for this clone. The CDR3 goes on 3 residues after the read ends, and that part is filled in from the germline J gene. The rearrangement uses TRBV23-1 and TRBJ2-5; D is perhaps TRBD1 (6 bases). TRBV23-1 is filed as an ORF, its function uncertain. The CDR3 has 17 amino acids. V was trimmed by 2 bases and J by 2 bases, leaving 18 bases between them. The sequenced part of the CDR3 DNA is TGCGCCAGCAGTCAAAGGGCCTCCAGGACAGTACAAGAGACC. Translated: CASSQRASRTVQET. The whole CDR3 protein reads CASSQRASRTVQETQYF.

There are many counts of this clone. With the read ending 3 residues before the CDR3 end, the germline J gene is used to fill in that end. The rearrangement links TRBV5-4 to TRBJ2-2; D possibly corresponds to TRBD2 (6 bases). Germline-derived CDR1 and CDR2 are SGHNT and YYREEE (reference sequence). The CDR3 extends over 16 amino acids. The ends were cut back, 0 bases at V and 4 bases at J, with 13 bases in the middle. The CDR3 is CASSLGGYGGTGELFF. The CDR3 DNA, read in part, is TGTGCCAGCAGCTTGGGTGGATACGGGGGCACCGGGGAG.

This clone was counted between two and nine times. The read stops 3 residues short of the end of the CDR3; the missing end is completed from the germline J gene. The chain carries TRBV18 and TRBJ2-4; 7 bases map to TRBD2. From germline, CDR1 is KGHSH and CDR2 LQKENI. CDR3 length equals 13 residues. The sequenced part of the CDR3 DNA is TGTGCCAGCTCACCAGGGAGGGACTATGGT. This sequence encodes CASSPGRDYG. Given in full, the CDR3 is CASSPGRDYGQYF.

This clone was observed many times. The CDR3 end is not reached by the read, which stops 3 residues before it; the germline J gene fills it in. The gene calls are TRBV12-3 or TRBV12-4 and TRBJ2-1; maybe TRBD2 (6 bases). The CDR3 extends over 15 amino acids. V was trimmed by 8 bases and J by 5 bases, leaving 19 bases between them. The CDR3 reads CASGTGKGWDNEQFF. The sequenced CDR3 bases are TGTGCCAGCGGGACTGGGAAGGGTTGGGACAATGAG.

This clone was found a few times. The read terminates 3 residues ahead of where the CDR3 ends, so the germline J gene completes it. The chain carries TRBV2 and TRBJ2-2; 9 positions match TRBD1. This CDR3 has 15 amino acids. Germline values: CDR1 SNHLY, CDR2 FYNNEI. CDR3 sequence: CASSEGGQGYSPLFF. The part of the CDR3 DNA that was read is TGTGCCAGCAGTGAAGGGGGACAGGGCTATTCACCG.

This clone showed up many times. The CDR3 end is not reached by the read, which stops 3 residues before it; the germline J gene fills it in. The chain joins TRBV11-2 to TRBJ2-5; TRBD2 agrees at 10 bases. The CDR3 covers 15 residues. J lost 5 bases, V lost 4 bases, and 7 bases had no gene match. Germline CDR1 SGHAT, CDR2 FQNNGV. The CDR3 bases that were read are TGTGCCAGCAGCTCAGGACTAGCGGCTAGGGAGACC. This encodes CASSSGLAARET. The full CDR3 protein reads CASSSGLAARETQYF.

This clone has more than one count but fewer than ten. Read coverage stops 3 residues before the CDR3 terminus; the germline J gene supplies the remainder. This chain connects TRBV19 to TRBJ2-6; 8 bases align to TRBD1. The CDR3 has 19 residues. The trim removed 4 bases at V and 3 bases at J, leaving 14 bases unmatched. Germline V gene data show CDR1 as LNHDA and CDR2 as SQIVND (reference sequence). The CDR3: CASSRPGQAPVIGANVLTF. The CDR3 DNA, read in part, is TGTGCCAGTAGTAGACCGGGACAGGCCCCTGTTATTGGGGCCAACGTC.

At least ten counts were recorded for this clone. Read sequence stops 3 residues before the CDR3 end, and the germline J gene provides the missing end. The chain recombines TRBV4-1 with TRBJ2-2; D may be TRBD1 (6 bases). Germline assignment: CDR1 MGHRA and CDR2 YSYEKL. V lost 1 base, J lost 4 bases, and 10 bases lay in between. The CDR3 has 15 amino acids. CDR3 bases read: TGCGCCAGCAGCCAAGGGGCAGGGGCCACCGGGGAG. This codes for CASSQGAGATGE. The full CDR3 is CASSQGAGATGELFF.

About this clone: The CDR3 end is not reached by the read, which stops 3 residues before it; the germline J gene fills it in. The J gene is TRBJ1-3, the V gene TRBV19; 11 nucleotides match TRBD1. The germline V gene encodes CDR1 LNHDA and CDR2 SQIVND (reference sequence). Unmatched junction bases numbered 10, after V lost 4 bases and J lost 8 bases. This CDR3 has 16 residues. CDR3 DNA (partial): TGTGCCAGTAGTAGGAGCCGGGACAGGGGGTCGCACACC. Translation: CASSRSRDRGSHT. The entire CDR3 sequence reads CASSRSRDRGSHTIYF.

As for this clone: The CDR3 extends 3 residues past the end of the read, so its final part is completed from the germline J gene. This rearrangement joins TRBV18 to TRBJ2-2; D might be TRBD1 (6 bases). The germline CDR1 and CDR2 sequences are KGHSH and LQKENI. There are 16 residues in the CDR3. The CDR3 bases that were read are TGTGCCAGCTCACCCCAGCGGACAGACACGCAAAATGGG. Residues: CASSPQRTDTQNG. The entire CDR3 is CASSPQRTDTQNGLFF.

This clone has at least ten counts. The CDR3 here is CSASRWQLMNTEAFF. Incomplete CDR3 DNA: TGCAGTGCCTCTAGATGGCAGCTCATGAACACTGAA. The V and J genes are TRBV20-1 and TRBJ1-1, with D unresolved. The read comes to an end 3 residues before the CDR3 does, leaving the germline J gene to fill in the end. The germline CDR1 and CDR2 sequences are DFQATT and SNEGSKA (reference sequence). Trimming took 6 bases from V and 0 from J, leaving 17 bases between them. The CDR3 extends over 15 amino acids.

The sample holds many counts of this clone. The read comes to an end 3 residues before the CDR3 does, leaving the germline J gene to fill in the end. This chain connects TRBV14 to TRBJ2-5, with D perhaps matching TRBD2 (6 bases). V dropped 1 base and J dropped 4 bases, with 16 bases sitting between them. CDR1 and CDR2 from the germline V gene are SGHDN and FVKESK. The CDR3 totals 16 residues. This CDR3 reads CASSQVGASVGETQYF. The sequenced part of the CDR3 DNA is TGTGCCAGCAGCCAAGTTGGGGCTAGCGTGGGAGAGACC.

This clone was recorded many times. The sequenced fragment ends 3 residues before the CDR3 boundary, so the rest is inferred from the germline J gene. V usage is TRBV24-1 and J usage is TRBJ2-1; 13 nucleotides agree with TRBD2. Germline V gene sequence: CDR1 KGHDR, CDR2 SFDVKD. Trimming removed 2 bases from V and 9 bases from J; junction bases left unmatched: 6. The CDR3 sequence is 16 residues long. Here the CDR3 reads CATSDYLGTSGTEQFF. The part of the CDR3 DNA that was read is TGTGCCACCAGTGATTACCTCGGGACTAGCGGGACTGAG.